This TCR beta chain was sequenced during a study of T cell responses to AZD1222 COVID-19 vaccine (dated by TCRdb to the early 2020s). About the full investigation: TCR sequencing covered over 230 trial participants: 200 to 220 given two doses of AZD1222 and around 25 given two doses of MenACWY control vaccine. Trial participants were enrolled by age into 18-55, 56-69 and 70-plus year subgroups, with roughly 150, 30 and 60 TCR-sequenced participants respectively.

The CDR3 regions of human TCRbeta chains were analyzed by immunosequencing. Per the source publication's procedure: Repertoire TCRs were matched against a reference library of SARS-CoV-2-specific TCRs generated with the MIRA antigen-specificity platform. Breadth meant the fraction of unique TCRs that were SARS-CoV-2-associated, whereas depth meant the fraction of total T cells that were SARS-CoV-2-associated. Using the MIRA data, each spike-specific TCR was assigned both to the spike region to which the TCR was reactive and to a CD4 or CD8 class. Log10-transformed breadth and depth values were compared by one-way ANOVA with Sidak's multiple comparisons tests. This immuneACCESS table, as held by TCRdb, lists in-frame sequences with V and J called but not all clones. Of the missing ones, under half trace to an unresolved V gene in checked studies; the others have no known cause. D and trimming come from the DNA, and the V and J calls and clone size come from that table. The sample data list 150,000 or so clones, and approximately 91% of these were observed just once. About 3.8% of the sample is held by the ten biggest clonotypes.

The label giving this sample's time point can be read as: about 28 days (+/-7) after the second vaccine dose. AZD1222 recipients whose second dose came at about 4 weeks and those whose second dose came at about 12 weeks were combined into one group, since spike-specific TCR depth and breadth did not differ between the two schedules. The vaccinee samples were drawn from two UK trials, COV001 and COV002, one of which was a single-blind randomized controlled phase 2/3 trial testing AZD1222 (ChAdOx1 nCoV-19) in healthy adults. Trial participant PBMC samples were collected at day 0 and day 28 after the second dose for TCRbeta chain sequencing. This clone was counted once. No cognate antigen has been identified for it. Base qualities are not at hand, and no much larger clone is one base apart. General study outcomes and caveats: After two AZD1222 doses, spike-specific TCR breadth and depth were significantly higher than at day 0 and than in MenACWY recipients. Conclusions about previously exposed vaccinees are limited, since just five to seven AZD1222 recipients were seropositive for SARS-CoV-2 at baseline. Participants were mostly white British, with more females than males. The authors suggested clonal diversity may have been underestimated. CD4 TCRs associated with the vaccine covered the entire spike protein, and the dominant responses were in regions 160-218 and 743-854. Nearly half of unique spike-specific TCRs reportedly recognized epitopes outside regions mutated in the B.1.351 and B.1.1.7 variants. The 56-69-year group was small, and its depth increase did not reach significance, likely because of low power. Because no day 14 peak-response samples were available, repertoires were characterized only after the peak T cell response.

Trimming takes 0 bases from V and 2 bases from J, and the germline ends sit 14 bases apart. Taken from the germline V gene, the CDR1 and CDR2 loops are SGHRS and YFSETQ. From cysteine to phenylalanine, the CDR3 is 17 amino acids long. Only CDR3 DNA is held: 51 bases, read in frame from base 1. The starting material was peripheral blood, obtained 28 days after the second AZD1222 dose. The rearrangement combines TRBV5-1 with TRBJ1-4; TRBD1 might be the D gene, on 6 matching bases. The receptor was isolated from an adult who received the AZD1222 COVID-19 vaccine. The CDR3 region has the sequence CASSLARDKTTNEKLFF. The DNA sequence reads TGCGCCAGCAGCTTGGCCCGGGACAAAACTACTAATGAAAAACTGTTTTTT.